Below, 10 T cell receptor beta chains from the same sample are listed, as sequenced in a study of graft-versus-host responses after intestinal transplantation. Some clones are missing from TCRdb's copy, which holds only in-frame ones; the method was immunoSEQ multiplex PCR. The sample has 17,000 or so clones; approximately 39% are singletons. Responders labeled with CFSE (approximately 200,000) were plated with approximately 200,000 irradiated, violet-dye-labeled stimulators. The material was alloreactive CD8+ T cells from a mixed lymphocyte reaction culture, obtained before intestinal transplant. Subset of the sample: CFSE-low proliferating T cells sorted from approximately 6-day pre-transplant mixed lymphocyte reaction (GvH or HvG direction). Every receptor here comes from a human patient who received an intestinal transplant.

The V call is TRBV15, the J call TRBJ2-1, with a possible D match to TRBD2 (6 bases). This CDR3 region has 15 residues. The germline V gene encodes CDR1 LNHNV and CDR2 YYDKDF (reference sequence). Trimming stripped 0 bases from V and 13 bases from J, with 19 bases between. The chain's CDR3 is CATSRDLGGLARQFF. For the CDR3, the DNA is TGTGCCACCAGCAGAGATCTGGGTGGTCTAGCGCGACAGTTCTTC.

The V gene is TRBV23-1, the J gene TRBJ2-4, with D tentatively TRBD2 (7 bases). TRBV23-1 is annotated as an ORF whose role is uncertain. CDR3 length: 20 residues. Trimming pared 0 bases from V and 0 bases from J, leaving 21 bases between. This chain's CDR3 is CASSQSREGVPYIAKNIQYF. As DNA, the CDR3 is TGCGCCAGCAGTCAATCGAGGGAGGGGGTGCCCTATATAGCCAAAAACATTCAGTACTTC.

Only a few counts were recorded for this clone. At one of its ends the junction is not consistent with the germline gene, which may arise from a read error. The CDR3: CASSQETGTYEQYF. The CDR3 DNA reads as TGTGCCAGCAGCCAGGAGACAGGAACCTACGAGCAGTACTTC. The chain uses TRBV4-1 and TRBJ2-7; D is possibly TRBD1 (6 bases). The CDR3 has 14 amino acids. The germline CDR1 and CDR2 sequences are MGHRA and YSYEKL.

The V and J genes are TRBV4-2 and TRBJ2-7; TRBD1 agrees at 7 bases. CDR3 length equals 15 residues. Germline CDR1 is LGHNA and CDR2 is YNFKEQ. The trim removed 5 bases at V and 5 bases at J, leaving 12 bases unmatched. The CDR3 loop reads CASSLWQGEGDEQYF. The CDR3, as DNA: TGTGCCAGCAGCTTGTGGCAGGGGGAAGGCGACGAGCAGTACTTC.

This sequence joins TRBV27 and TRBJ1-2; no definite D call. Germline assignment: CDR1 MNHEY and CDR2 SMNVEV (reference sequence). CDR3 length equals 13 residues. Trimming left V 3 bases short and J 4 bases short, with 9 bases between. CDR3 region: CASSLGRSYGYTF. In nucleotides, the CDR3 is TGTGCCAGCAGTTTGGGTCGGAGCTATGGCTACACCTTC.

Remarks on this clone: It may be a read error: a sequence one base away is much more abundant. The genes are TRBV27 and TRBJ1-1; D not resolved. This CDR3 comprises 13 residues. Looked up from germline, CDR1 is MNHEY and CDR2 is SMNVEV (reference sequence). Trimming left V 6 bases short and J 0 bases short, with 8 bases between. The CDR3 protein is CASRPAMNTEAFF. CDR3 sequence (DNA): TGTGCCAGCAGGCCGGCAATGAACACTGAAGCTTTCTTT.

The chain recombines TRBV5-1 with TRBJ2-3; D not resolved. Germline CDR1 SGHRS, CDR2 YFSETQ. V was cut by 3 bases and J by 1 base, with 6 bases left in between. The CDR3 has 13 residues. The CDR3 loop is CASSWVGTDTQYF. The CDR3 DNA follows: TGCGCCAGCAGCTGGGTCGGCACAGATACGCAGTATTTT.

The chain employs TRBV7-7 and TRBJ2-7, with D perhaps given as TRBD1 or TRBD2 (6 bases each). V dropped 5 bases and J dropped 7 bases, with 18 bases sitting between them. The CDR3 extends over 14 amino acids. Germline V gives CDR1 SSHAT, CDR2 FNYEAQ (reference sequence). The CDR3, as DNA: TGTGCCAGCAGCGGGGAGTGGGGGGCGTGGGAGCAGTACTTC. This sequence encodes CASSGEWGAWEQYF.

CDR3 amino acids: CASSQGVRSPYEQYF. Here the CDR3 DNA reads TGTGCCAGCAGCCAAGGGGTAAGAAGCCCCTACGAGCAGTACTTC. The chain joins TRBV14 to TRBJ2-7; no clear D gene. CDR1 is SGHDN and CDR2 is FVKESK in the germline V gene. The CDR3 is 15 amino acids. V was shortened by 1 base and J by 2 bases, with 12 bases between the two germline ends.

This clone came up a few times. The chain combines TRBV4-1 with TRBJ2-1, with TRBD1 matching 8 bases. V lost 2 bases, J lost 8 bases, and 2 bases stayed unmatched. The CDR3 has 13 residues. Germline values: CDR1 MGHRA, CDR2 YSYEKL. Written as DNA, the CDR3 is TGCGCCAGCAGCCAACAGGGGGCCGATGAGCAGTTCTTC. Translating gives CASSQQGADEQFF.